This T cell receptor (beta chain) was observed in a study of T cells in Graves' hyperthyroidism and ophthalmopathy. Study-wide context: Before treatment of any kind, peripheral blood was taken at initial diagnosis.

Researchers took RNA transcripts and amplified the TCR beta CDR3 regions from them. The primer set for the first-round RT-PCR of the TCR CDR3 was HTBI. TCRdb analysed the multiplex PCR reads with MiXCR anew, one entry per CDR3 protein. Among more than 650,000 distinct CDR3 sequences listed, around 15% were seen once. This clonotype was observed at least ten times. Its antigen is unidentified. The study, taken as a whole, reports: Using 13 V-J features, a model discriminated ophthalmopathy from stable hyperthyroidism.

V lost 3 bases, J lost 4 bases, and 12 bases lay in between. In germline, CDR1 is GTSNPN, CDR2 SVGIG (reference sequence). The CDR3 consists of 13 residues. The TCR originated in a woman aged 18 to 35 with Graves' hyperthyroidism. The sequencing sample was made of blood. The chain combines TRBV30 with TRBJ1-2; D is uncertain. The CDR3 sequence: CAWRKDGVYGYTF. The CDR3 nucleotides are TGTGCCTGGAGGAAGGACGGAGTCTATGGCTACACCTTC.